This is a list of T cell receptor beta chains from one sample in a study of cytomegalovirus exposure and HLA in healthy donors. Assay: immunoSEQ multiplex PCR; the TCRdb copy retains only in-frame clones and omits some. The sample records some 97,000 clones, more than 65% being singletons. Sequencing was performed on PBMCs. These receptors came from a woman between 18 and 29 years old in good health and CMV-seronegative. CDR3s include the opening cysteine and the closing phenylalanine or tryptophan. D genes are given only for firm matches. Clone sizes are given selectively: once, few, many, or a class where the clone is expanded.

NA	TRBV4-1	TRBJ1-5	NA	TGCGCCAGCAGCCAAGATTCAGGCAGCAATCAGCCCCAGCATTTT	CASSQDSGSNQPQHF
NA	TRBV10-3	TRBJ2-1	TRBD2	TGTGCCATCAGACTAGCGGGAGGCTATGAGCAGTTCTTC	CAIRLAGGYEQFF
NA	TRBV25-1	TRBJ2-3	NA	TGTGCCAGCAGTGGTCATTCCGCCGGGACACCTAGCACAGATACGCAGTATTTT	CASSGHSAGTPSTDTQYF
NA	TRBV7-8	TRBJ2-1	NA	TGTGCCAGCAGCCTCTTCGGGAGTAGATACAATGAGCAGTTCTTC	CASSLFGSRYNEQFF
NA	TRBV15	TRBJ2-2	NA	TGTGCCACCAGCCCAAGAGGTCCTTCGAACACCGGGGAGCTGTTTTTT	CATSPRGPSNTGELFF
NA	TRBV7-6	TRBJ2-3	TRBD2	TGTGCCAGCAGCCGAACTGGACTAGCGGAGCAGTATTTT	CASSRTGLAEQYF
NA	TRBV7-8	TRBJ1-5	NA	TGTGCCAGCAGCTTAGGAGTGCAGGACAATCAGCCCCAGCATTTT	CASSLGVQDNQPQHF
NA	TRBV9	TRBJ2-2	NA	TGTGCCAGCAGCGTAGGGGGGGTGGTAACCGGGGAGCTGTTTTTT	CASSVGGVVTGELFF
NA	TRBV11-3	TRBJ2-1	NA	TGTGCCAGCAGCTCCCGGGGTAGCGGTTCCTACAATGAGCAGTTCTTC	CASSSRGSGSYNEQFF
NA	TRBV7-9	TRBJ2-3	NA	TGTGCCAGCAGCTTAGCGCATAGAGCCACAGATACGCAGTATTTT	CASSLAHRATDTQYF
once	TRBV7-9	TRBJ2-1	TRBD2	TGTGCCAGCAGTCTAGCGGGTAGCTCCTACAATGAGCAGTTCTTC	CASSLAGSSYNEQFF
NA	TRBV7-9	TRBJ2-7	TRBD2	TGTGCCAGCAGCCCCGGGCTAGCGGGCCCTATCTTGGACGAGCAGTACTTC	CASSPGLAGPILDEQYF
NA	TRBV10-2	TRBJ2-5	TRBD1	TGCGCCAGCAGTGAGAAAGCGACAGGGTTTCGTGAGCAGTACTTC	CASSEKATGFREQYF
once	TRBV10-3	TRBJ1-1	TRBD1	TGTGCCACAGGCGGGACAGGGGGCACTGAAGCTTTCTTT	CATGGTGGTEAFF
NA	TRBV5-4	TRBJ2-7	TRBD1	TGTGCCAGCAGCGCAGGACAGGACTCCTACGAGCAGTACTTC	CASSAGQDSYEQYF
NA	TRBV19	TRBJ1-4	TRBD1	TGTGCCAGTAGTATAGATGGGACAGAAAATGAAAAACTGTTTTTT	CASSIDGTENEKLFF
NA	TRBV11-2	TRBJ2-7	NA	TGTGCCAGCAAGGGGCGGCGGGGTGAGCAGTACTTC	CASKGRRGEQYF
NA	TRBV27	TRBJ2-7	TRBD2	TGTGCCAGCAGTTTTGGGACTAGCGGGGGGGTTCGCGAGCAGTACTTC	CASSFGTSGGVREQYF
NA	TRBV7-2	TRBJ1-1	NA	TGTGCCAGCAGTCCTTACGACAGGTCTGAAGCTTTCTTT	CASSPYDRSEAFF
NA	TRBV18	TRBJ2-7	NA	TGTGCCAGCTCACCCTACGACAAATTTTACGAGCAGTACTTC	CASSPYDKFYEQYF
NA	TRBV4-3	TRBJ2-6	NA	TGCGCCAGCAGCCAAGAAAGGAGAGGGGGATCAGAGTTCGACTCTGGGGCCAACGTCCTGACTTTC	CASSQERRGGSEFDSGANVLTF
NA	TRBV27	TRBJ2-3	TRBD2	TGTGCCAGCTCGACGGGGGGTCGGGATACGCAGTATTTT	CASSTGGRDTQYF
NA	TRBV2	TRBJ2-1	NA	TGTGCCAGCGGAGGGAAACGGTATGAGCAGTTCTTC	CASGGKRYEQFF
NA	TRBV7-2	TRBJ1-1	NA	TGTGCCAGCAGCTCTCTCCTGAACACTGAAGCTTTCTTT	CASSSLLNTEAFF